A selection of T cell receptor beta chains follows, all from one sample in a study of blood T cell repertoires in COVID-19. TCRdb keeps only in-frame clones here, not all; method: immunoSEQ multiplex PCR. The sample holds about 68,000 clones, approximately 90% seen once. Sequencing used peripheral blood. Receptors were obtained from a woman aged 60 to 75 with active COVID-19. CDR3s include the opening cysteine and the closing phenylalanine or tryptophan. The D gene is left open where the match is weak. Clone size appears in some rows only: once, few, many, or a class for an expanded clone.

abundance	d_gene	len	j_gene	v_gene	CDR3nt	CDR3aa
once	TRBD1	15	TRBJ1-4	TRBV3-1/TRBV3-2	TGTGCCAGCAGCCAAGCGGGACAGCCGACGGAAAAACTGTTTTTT	CASSQAGQPTEKLFF
.	.	13	TRBJ1-2	TRBV28	TGTGCCAGCAGTTTCGGAGGGTTATATGGCTACACCTTC	CASSFGGLYGYTF
.	.	12	TRBJ2-5	TRBV4-2	TGTGCCAGCAGCCAACTAGCTGAGACCCAGTACTTC	CASSQLAETQYF
.	.	16	TRBJ1-1	TRBV28	TGTGCCAGCATCCCTGGGGGGGGTCGGCCAGACACTGAAGCTTTCTTT	CASIPGGGRPDTEAFF
few	.	16	TRBJ2-2	TRBV5-1	TGCGCCAGCAGCTTGACAGTCATGGGAGGCACCGGGGAGCTGTTTTTT	CASSLTVMGGTGELFF
.	.	14	TRBJ2-4	TRBV5-8	TGTGCCAGCAGCTTGATGGCCGTTCAGAACATTCAGTACTTC	CASSLMAVQNIQYF
.	TRBD2	15	TRBJ2-1	TRBV5-4	TGTGCCAGCAGCTGGACTAGCGGCGAAGCTAATGAGCAGTTCTTC	CASSWTSGEANEQFF
.	.	14	TRBJ1-2	TRBV15	TGTGCCACCAGCATCGGGGGGTTAGACTATGGCTACACCTTC	CATSIGGLDYGYTF
few	.	15	TRBJ2-2	TRBV19	TGTGCCAGTAGTGGAGGACCTAAAAACACCGGGGAGCTGTTTTTT	CASSGGPKNTGELFF
.	.	13	TRBJ1-5	TRBV3-1/TRBV3-2	TGTGCCAGCAGCCCCAGGGGCAATCAGCCCCAGCATTTT	CASSPRGNQPQHF
.	TRBD2	17	TRBJ2-3	TRBV7-6	TGTGCCAGCAGCTCACAGCCGGGAGGGGTTAGCACAGATACGCAGTATTTT	CASSSQPGGVSTDTQYF
few	TRBD2	15	TRBJ2-7	TRBV10-1	TGCGCCAGCAGTGAGTTGGAAACTAGCGGTTCCGAGCAGTACTTC	CASSELETSGSEQYF
.	.	16	TRBJ2-1	TRBV2	TGTGCCAGCAGGGGTAACAGGTGGGCCGATATGAATGAGCAGTTCTTC	CASRGNRWADMNEQFF
.	TRBD2	18	TRBJ2-1	TRBV7-9	TGTGCCAGCAGCCCTCGTGAGGCTAGCGGGAGGTCGTACAATGAGCAGTTCTTC	CASSPREASGRSYNEQFF
.	.	16	TRBJ2-3	TRBV14	TGTGCCAGCAGCCAAGTTGTCGGGGGGCGCACAGATACGCAGTATTTT	CASSQVVGGRTDTQYF
.	.	15	TRBJ2-7	TRBV6-6	TGTGCCAGCAGTTACTCAGGGGGACCCAACTACGGGCAGTACTTC	CASSYSGGPNYGQYF
.	TRBD1	14	TRBJ2-1	TRBV28	TGTGCCAGCAGTTTCCCGGACAGGCCCAATGAGCAGTTCTTC	CASSFPDRPNEQFF
.	.	14	TRBJ1-1	TRBV4-2	TGTGCCAGCAGCCAAGGGGAGGGACACACTGAAGCTTTCTTT	CASSQGEGHTEAFF
.	TRBD1	14	TRBJ2-1	TRBV25-1	TGTGCCAGCAGTGAATCGACAGGGGACAATGAGCAGTTCTTC	CASSESTGDNEQFF
.	.	16	TRBJ2-7	TRBV30	TGTGCCTGGAGTGTACGTAGGGGTCCACCAACCTACGAGCAGTACTTC	CAWSVRRGPPTYEQYF
.	.	13	TRBJ1-2	TRBV27	TGTGCCAGCAGTTTTGGGGCAGGGGTTGGCTACACCTTC	CASSFGAGVGYTF
.	.	13	TRBJ2-3	TRBV18	TGTGCCAGCTCACCACAGACAGCAGATACGCAGTATTTT	CASSPQTADTQYF
.	.	13	TRBJ2-2	TRBV7-8	TGTGCCAGCAGCTTACAGGGCGTCGGGGAGCTGTTTTTT	CASSLQGVGELFF
.	.	16	TRBJ1-5	TRBV28	TGTGCCAGCAGTACAAACAGGGAGGGGTACAATCAGCCCCAGCATTTT	CASSTNREGYNQPQHF
.	TRBD1	18	TRBJ2-1	TRBV3-1/TRBV3-2	TGTGCCAGCAGCCAAGATTGGGAACCGGGACAGGGGTCCAATGAGCAGTTCTTC	CASSQDWEPGQGSNEQFF
.	.	13	TRBJ1-1	TRBV15	TGTGCCACCAGCAGAGATAGGAACACTGAAGCTTTCTTT	CATSRDRNTEAFF
.	.	13	TRBJ2-7	TRBV28	TGTGCCAGCAAAAGGGGGTCTCTCTACGAGCAGTACTTC	CASKRGSLYEQYF
.	TRBD2	15	TRBJ2-4	TRBV6-2/TRBV6-3	TGTGCCAGCAGTTTCCGACTCGGACTAGCCGACATTCAGTACTTC	CASSFRLGLADIQYF
.	.	14	TRBJ2-1	TRBV6-5	TGTGCCAGCAGTCCAGGGGCGTTAAACAATGAGCAGTTCTTC	CASSPGALNNEQFF
.	.	15	TRBJ2-6	TRBV27	TGTGCCAGCAGTTATGGGGGGACCGGGGCCAACGTCCTGACTTTC	CASSYGGTGANVLTF
.	.	14	TRBJ2-1	TRBV7-2	TGTGCCAGCAGCTCCAGGGCCTACTACAATGAGCAGTTCTTC	CASSSRAYYNEQFF
.	.	16	TRBJ2-1	TRBV28	TGTGCCAGCATGCCCACAAAATTCAGCTCCTACAATGAGCAGTTCTTC	CASMPTKFSSYNEQFF
.	.	14	TRBJ2-5	TRBV4-2	TGTGCCAGCAGCCAAGTGAGTGGTCAAGAGACCCAGTACTTC	CASSQVSGQETQYF
once	.	14	TRBJ2-1	TRBV29-1	TGCAGCGTTGCCAGGGAAAGCTCCTACAATGAGCAGTTCTTC	CSVARESSYNEQFF
.	.	13	TRBJ1-2	TRBV5-1	TGCGCCAGCAGCTTGGCCACGGACAGAGGCTACACCTTC	CASSLATDRGYTF
.	.	13	TRBJ1-5	TRBV30	TGTGCCTGGAGTGGGGAGAGGAATCAGCCCCAGCATTTT	CAWSGERNQPQHF
once	TRBD1	16	TRBJ2-2	TRBV28	TGTGCCAGCAATCCTACAGGGGGAAGAAACACCGGGGAGCTGTTTTTT	CASNPTGGRNTGELFF
once	TRBD1	15	TRBJ2-1	TRBV18	TGTGCCAGCTCGCCGACAGGGGTGGCCTACAATGAGCAGTTCTTC	CASSPTGVAYNEQFF
.	.	14	TRBJ1-2	TRBV28	TGTGCCAGCAGTTCCCCGGGGGTGAACTATGGCTACACCTTC	CASSSPGVNYGYTF
.	.	12	TRBJ2-5	TRBV7-9	TGTGCCAGCAGATCCGGGCAAGAGACCCAGTACTTC	CASRSGQETQYF
.	.	15	TRBJ2-6	TRBV18	TGTGCCAGCTCGCCACCCTCCTCTGGGGCCAACGTCCTGACTTTC	CASSPPSSGANVLTF
.	TRBD1	15	TRBJ1-4	TRBV27	TGTGCCAGCAGTGGACAGGGGGCTAGGGGTGAAAAACTGTTTTTT	CASSGQGARGEKLFF
few	TRBD1	15	TRBJ2-3	TRBV2	TGTGCCAGCAGTCGGGACAGGGGGAAAGAAGATACGCAGTATTTT	CASSRDRGKEDTQYF
.	TRBD2	15	TRBJ2-7	TRBV2	TGTGCCAGCAGGCCCCCTAGCGGGAGCGCCTACGAGCAGTACTTC	CASRPPSGSAYEQYF
.	.	12	TRBJ2-3	TRBV20-1	TGCAGTGCTAGTAATTACCTATCGGCGCAGTATTTT	CSASNYLSAQYF
.	.	13	TRBJ2-5	TRBV6-5	TGTGCCAGCAGTTACAGGACGGGGGAGACCCAGTACTTC	CASSYRTGETQYF
.	TRBD1	13	TRBJ2-7	TRBV7-6	TGTGCCAGCAGCATGACAGGGGGCTACGAGCAGTACTTC	CASSMTGGYEQYF
.	.	18	TRBJ1-4	TRBV2	TGTGCCAGCAGCATTGGCCCGGGCAGGGTTGCAACTAATGAAAAACTGTTTTTT	CASSIGPGRVATNEKLFF
.	.	13	TRBJ2-7	TRBV28	TGTGCCAGCAGTTCCCCGACCAGGGATTCGCAGTACTTC	CASSSPTRDSQYF
.	TRBD1	14	TRBJ2-3	TRBV18	TGTGCCAGCTCAATGGGACAGAGCACAGATACGCAGTATTTT	CASSMGQSTDTQYF
.	TRBD2	16	TRBJ2-2	TRBV18	TGTGCCAGCTCACCGAGACTAGCGGCCGGGACCGGGGAGCTGTTTTTT	CASSPRLAAGTGELFF